This TCR beta chain was obtained from a study of blood T cell repertoires in COVID-19. The CDR3 is 13 amino acids. V gave up 3 bases and J gave up 6 bases, with 10 bases separating them. The germline V gene has CDR1 MNHEY and CDR2 SMNVEV (reference sequence). Under the authors' procedure: Reference gene primers were amplified, and this amplification served to estimate nucleated cell counts. This table comes from immunoSEQ multiplex PCR, and its TCRdb copy is limited to in-frame clones, with some not included. The V and J calls and clone size come from that table; D and trimming were worked out from the DNA. The repertoire includes a few hundred thousand clones, roughly 84% of them detected once, and 6.6% sits in the top ten.

The chain employs TRBV27 and TRBJ2-3; TRBD2 is a possible D gene (6 bases). The receptor was isolated from a woman aged 50 to 60 who had been exposed to COVID-19. The specimen was PBMCs or T cells enriched from blood (not recorded which). CDR3 amino acids: CASSFAGGDTQYF. The CDR3 nucleotides read TGTGCCAGCAGTTTTGCCGGGGGTGATACGCAGTATTTT.